This paragraph covers one TCR beta chain sequence. The target antigen is unknown. The record originates from a study of cytomegalovirus exposure and HLA in healthy donors. Study results and limitations: Analysis was performed later, and it showed HLA-associated TCR beta chains to be more clonally expanded than equally common others.

The CDR3 has 14 residues. Germline values: CDR1 GTSNPN, CDR2 SVGIG (reference sequence). V was trimmed by 4 bases and J by 5 bases, leaving 17 bases between them. The PCR contained 60 Vbeta and 13 Jbeta primers. The repertoire was sequenced with immunoSEQ multiplex PCR; TCRdb's copy has only in-frame clones and lacks some. Among about 200,000 clones listed, almost 80% were seen once. The sequenced material came from PBMCs. The V and J genes are TRBV30 and TRBJ2-5; maybe TRBD2 (5 bases). This sequence originates from a male donor in good health and CMV-seronegative. CDR3 region: CAWTSGGPGETQYF. In DNA, the CDR3 is TGTGCCTGGACGTCGGGCGGGCCCGGCGAGACCCAGTACTTC. Together with reference TRBV30 and TRBJ2-5, the CDR3 gives the full variable domain: SQTIHQWPATLVQPVGSPLSLECTVEGTSNPNLYWYRQAAGRGLQLLFYSVGIGQISSEVPQNLSASRPQDRQFILSSKKLLLSDSGFYLCAWTSGGPGETQYFGPGTRLLVL.